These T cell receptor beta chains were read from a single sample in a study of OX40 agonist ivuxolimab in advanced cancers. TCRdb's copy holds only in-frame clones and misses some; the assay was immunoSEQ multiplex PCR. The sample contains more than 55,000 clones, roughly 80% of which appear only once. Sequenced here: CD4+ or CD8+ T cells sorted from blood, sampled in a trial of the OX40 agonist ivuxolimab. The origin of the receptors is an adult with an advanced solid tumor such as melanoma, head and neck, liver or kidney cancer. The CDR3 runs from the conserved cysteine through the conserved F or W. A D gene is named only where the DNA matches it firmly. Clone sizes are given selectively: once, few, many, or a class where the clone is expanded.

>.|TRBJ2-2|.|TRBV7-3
CASSLAQYTGELFF
TGTGCCAGCAGCTTAGCCCAGTACACCGGGGAGCTGTTTTTT
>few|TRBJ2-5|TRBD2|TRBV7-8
CASSSLGAGDETQYF
TGTGCCAGCAGCTCCCTAGGGGCGGGGGACGAGACCCAGTACTTC
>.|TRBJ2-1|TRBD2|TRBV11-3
CASSFWLAGGSYNEQFF
TGTGCCAGCAGCTTTTGGCTAGCGGGGGGTTCCTACAATGAGCAGTTCTTC
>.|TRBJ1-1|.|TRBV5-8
CASSPNTEAFF
TGTGCCAGCAGCCCGAACACTGAAGCTTTCTTT
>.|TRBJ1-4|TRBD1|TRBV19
CAIGTGQEKLFF
TGTGCTATCGGGACAGGGCAAGAAAAACTGTTTTTT
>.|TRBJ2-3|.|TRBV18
CASSPILDTDTQYF
TGTGCCAGCTCACCTATCCTAGACACAGATACGCAGTATTTT
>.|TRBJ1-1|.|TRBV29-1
CSVSLGFLGRAEAFF
TGCAGCGTGTCCCTAGGGTTTCTCGGACGCGCTGAAGCTTTCTTT
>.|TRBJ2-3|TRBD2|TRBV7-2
CASSSPGTSGSMGDTQYF
TGTGCCAGCAGCTCCCCCGGGACTAGCGGGAGTATGGGAGATACGCAGTATTTT
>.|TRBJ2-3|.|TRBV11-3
CASSYRAQEDTQYF
TGTGCCAGCAGCTACCGGGCCCAGGAGGATACGCAGTATTTT
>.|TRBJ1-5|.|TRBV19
CASSIEGGFLQPQHF
TGTGCCAGTAGTATAGAGGGAGGCTTTCTGCAGCCCCAGCATTTT
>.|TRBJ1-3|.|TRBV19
CASSNDIGSGNTIYF
TGTGCCAGTAGTAATGACATTGGCTCTGGAAACACCATATATTTT
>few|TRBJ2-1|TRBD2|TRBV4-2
CASSQESGGGPYNEQFF
TGTGCCAGCAGCCAAGAGTCGGGGGGGGGCCCCTACAATGAGCAGTTCTTC
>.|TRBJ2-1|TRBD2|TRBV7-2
CASSKAGTSAYNEQFF
TGTGCCAGCAGCAAAGCCGGGACTAGCGCCTACAATGAGCAGTTCTTC
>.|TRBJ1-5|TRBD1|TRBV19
CASSIGTGLGNQPQHF
TGTGCCAGTAGTATTGGGACAGGGTTAGGCAATCAGCCCCAGCATTTT
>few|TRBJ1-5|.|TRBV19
CASRSWGNQPQHF
TGTGCCAGTAGGAGCTGGGGCAATCAGCCCCAGCATTTT
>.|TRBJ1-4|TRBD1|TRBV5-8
CASSLSWDSKNEKLFF
TGTGCCAGCAGCTTGAGTTGGGACAGTAAAAATGAAAAACTGTTTTTT
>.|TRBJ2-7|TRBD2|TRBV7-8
CASSPTSGRANEQYF
TGTGCCAGCAGCCCGACTAGCGGGAGGGCCAACGAGCAGTACTTC
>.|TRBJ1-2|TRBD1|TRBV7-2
CASGYLGGGGYTF
TGTGCCAGCGGGTACCTAGGGGGCGGAGGCTACACCTTC
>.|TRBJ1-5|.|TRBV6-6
CASSYRRNQPQHF
TGTGCCAGCAGTTACCGACGCAATCAGCCCCAGCATTTT
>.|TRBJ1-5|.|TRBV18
CASSPQRGDRQPQHF
TGTGCCAGCTCACCTCAACGAGGGGATAGGCAGCCCCAGCATTTT
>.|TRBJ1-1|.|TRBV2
CATLATKAWAEAFF
TGTGCCACATTAGCAACGAAGGCCTGGGCTGAAGCTTTCTTT
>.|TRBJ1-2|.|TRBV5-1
CASSLAQEVYGYTF
TGCGCCAGCAGCTTGGCGCAGGAGGTCTATGGCTACACCTTC
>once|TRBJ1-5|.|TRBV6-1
CASKKTADNQPQHF
TGTGCCAGCAAAAAAACGGCCGATAATCAGCCCCAGCATTTT
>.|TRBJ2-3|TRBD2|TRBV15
CATRTLWGGEADTQYF
TGTGCCACCAGGACCCTCTGGGGGGGGGAGGCAGATACGCAGTATTTT
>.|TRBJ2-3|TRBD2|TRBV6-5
CASSTGGSRADTQYF
TGTGCCAGCAGTACCGGGGGGAGCAGGGCAGATACGCAGTATTTT
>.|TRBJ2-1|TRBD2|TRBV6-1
CASIILAGTAHEQFF
TGTGCCAGCATCATACTAGCGGGTACCGCCCATGAGCAGTTCTTC
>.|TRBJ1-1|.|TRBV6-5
CASSYSSSGGNTEAFF
TGTGCCAGCAGTTACTCGAGTTCGGGAGGGAACACTGAAGCTTTCTTT
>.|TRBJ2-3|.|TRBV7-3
CASSLSVAPTDTQYF
TGTGCCAGCAGCTTATCAGTAGCGCCCACAGATACGCAGTATTTT
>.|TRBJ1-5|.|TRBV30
CAWSIGARNQPQHF
TGTGCCTGGAGTATCGGGGCGAGGAATCAGCCCCAGCATTTT
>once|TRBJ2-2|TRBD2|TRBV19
CASKKLAGTGELFF
TGTGCCAGTAAGAAACTAGCGGGCACCGGGGAGCTGTTTTTT
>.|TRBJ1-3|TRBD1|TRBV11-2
CASSTRQGAGNTIYF
TGTGCCAGCAGCACAAGACAGGGGGCTGGAAACACCATATATTTT
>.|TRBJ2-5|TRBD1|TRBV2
CASSGTGLETQYF
TGTGCCAGCAGTGGGACAGGGTTAGAGACCCAGTACTTC
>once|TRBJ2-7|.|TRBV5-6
CASSARPGEQYF
TGTGCCAGCAGCGCTAGACCGGGAGAGCAGTACTTC
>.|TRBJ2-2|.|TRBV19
CASSIGQTYTGELFF
TGTGCCAGTAGTATCGGACAGACCTACACCGGGGAGCTGTTTTTT
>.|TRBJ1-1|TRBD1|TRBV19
CASSIFARGVAEAFF
TGTGCCAGTAGTATATTTGCCAGGGGGGTGGCTGAAGCTTTCTTT
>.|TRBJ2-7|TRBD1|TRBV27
CASSLSDRSSDEQYF
TGTGCCAGCAGTTTATCGGACAGGTCCTCCGACGAGCAGTACTTC
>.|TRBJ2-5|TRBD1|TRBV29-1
CSVSQGVETQYF
TGCAGCGTCTCTCAGGGGGTGGAGACCCAGTACTTC